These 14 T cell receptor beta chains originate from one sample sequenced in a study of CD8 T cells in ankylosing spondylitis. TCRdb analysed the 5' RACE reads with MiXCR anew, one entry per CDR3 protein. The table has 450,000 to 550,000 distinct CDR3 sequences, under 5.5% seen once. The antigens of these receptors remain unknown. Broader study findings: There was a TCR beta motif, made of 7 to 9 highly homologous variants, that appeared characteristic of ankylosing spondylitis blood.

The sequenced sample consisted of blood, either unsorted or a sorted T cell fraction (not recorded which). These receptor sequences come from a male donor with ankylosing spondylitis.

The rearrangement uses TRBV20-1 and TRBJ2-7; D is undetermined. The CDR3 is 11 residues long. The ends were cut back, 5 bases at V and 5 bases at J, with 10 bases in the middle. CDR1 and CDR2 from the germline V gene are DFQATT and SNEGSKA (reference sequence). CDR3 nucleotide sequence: TGCAGTGCTCAAGATCCGAACGAGCAGTACTTC. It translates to CSAQDPNEQYF.

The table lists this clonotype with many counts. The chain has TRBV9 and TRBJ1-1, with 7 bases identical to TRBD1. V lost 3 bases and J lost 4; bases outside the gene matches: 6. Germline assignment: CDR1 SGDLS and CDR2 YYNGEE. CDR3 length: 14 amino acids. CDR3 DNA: TGTGCCAGCAGCGCGACAGGGTTCCTCACTGAAGCTTTCTTT. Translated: CASSATGFLTEAFF.

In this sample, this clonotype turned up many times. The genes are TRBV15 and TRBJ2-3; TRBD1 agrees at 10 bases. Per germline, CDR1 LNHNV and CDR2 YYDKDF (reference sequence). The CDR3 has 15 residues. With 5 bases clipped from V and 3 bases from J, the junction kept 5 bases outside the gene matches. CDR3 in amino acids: CATSSPGQGTDTQYF. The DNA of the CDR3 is TGTGCCACCAGCTCCCCGGGACAGGGGACAGATACGCAGTATTTT.

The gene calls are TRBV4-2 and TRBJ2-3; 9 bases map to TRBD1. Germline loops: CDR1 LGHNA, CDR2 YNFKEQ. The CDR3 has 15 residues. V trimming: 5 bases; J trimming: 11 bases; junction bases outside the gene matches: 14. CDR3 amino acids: CASSARDRDVVEQYF. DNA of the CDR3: TGTGCCAGCAGCGCCCGGGACAGGGACGTTGTTGAGCAGTATTTT.

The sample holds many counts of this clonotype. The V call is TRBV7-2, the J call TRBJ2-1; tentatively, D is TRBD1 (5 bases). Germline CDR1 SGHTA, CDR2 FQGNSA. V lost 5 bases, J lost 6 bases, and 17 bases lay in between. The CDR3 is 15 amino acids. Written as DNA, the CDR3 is TGTGCCAGCAGCCAACGGCGAATAGGGGTCAATGAGCAGTTCTTC. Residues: CASSQRRIGVNEQFF.

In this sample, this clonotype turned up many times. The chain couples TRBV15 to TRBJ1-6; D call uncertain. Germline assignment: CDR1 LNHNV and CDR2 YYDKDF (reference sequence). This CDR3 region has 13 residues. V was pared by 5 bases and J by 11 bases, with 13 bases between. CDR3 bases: TGTGCCACCAGCCCCACTCTGCGGACACCCCTCCACTTT. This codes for CATSPTLRTPLHF.

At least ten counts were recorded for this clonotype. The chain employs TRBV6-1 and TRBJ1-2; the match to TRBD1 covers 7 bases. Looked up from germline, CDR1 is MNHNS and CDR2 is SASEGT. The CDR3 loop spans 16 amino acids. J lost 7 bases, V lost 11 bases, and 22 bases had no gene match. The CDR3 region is CASSTLGSGGHGGYTF. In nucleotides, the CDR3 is TGTGCCTCGTCTACCCTTGGGTCAGGGGGACATGGTGGCTACACCTTC.

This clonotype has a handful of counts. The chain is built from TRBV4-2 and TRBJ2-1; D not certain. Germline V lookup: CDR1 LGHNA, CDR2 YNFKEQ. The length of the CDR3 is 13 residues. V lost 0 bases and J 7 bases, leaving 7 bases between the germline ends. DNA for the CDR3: TGTGCCAGCAGCCAAGAAGCGTTTAATGAGCAGTTCTTC. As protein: CASSQEAFNEQFF.

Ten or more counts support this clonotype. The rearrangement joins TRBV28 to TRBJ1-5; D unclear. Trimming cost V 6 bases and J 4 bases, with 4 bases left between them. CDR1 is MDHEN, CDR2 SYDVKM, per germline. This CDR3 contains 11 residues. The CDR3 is CASRGNQPQHF. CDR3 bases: TGTGCCAGCAGGGGGAATCAGCCCCAGCATTTT.

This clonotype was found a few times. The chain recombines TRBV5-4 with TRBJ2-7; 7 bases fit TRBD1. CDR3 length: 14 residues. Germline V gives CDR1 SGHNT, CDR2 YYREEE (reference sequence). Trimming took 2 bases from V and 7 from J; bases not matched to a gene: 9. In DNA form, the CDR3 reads TGTGCCAGCAGCTTAGTCAGGGGGACGGGGGAGCAGTACTTC. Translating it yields CASSLVRGTGEQYF.

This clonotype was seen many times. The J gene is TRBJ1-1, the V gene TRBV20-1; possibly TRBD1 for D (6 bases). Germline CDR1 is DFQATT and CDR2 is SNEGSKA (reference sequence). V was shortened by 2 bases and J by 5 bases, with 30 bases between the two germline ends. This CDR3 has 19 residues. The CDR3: CSARPPGGGQLRLFTEAFF. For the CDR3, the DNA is TGCAGTGCTAGACCCCCCGGAGGGGGGCAACTTCGTCTCTTTACTGAAGCTTTCTTT.

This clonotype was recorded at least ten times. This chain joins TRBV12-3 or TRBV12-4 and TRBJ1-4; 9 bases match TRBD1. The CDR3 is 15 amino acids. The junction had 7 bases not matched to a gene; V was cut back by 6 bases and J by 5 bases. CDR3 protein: CASSLRTGENEKLFF. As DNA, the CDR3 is TGTGCCAGCAGCCTTCGGACAGGGGAAAATGAAAAACTGTTTTTT.

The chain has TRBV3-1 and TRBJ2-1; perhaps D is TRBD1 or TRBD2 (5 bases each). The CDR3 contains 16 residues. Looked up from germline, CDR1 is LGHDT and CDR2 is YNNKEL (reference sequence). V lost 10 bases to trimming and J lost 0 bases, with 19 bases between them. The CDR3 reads CATTQRGTRSYNEQFF. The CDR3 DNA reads TGTGCCACCACCCAACGGGGCACTCGCTCCTACAATGAGCAGTTCTTC.

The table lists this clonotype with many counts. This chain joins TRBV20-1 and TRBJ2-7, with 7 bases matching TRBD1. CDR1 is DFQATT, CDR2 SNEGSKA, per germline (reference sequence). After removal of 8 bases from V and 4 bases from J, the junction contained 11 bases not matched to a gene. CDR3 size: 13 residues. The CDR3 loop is CSTPGTAWYEQYF. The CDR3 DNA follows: TGCAGTACCCCCGGGACAGCCTGGTACGAGCAGTACTTC.